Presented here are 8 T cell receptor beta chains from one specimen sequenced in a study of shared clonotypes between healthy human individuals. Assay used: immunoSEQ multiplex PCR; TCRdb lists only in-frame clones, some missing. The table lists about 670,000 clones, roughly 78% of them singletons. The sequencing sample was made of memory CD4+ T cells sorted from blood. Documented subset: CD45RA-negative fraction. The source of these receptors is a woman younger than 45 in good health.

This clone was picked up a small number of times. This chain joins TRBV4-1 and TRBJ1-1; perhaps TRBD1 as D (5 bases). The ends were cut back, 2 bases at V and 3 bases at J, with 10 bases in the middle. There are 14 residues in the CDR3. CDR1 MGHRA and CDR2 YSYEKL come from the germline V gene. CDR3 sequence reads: CASSQRQGYTEAFF. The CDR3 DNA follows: TGCGCCAGCAGCCAAAGGCAGGGTTACACTGAAGCTTTCTTT.

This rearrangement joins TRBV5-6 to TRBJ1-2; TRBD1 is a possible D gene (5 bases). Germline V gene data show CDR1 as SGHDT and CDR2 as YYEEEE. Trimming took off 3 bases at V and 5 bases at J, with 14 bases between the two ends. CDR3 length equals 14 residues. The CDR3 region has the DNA TGTGCCAGCAGCTCGCCGACAGATCTATATGGCTACACCTTC. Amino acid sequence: CASSSPTDLYGYTF.

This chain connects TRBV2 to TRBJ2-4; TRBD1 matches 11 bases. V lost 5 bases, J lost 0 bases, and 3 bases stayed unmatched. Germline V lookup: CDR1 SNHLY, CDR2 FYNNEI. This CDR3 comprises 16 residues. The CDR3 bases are TGTGCCAGCAGTCGGGACAGGGGGGGAGCCAAAAACATTCAGTACTTC. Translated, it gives CASSRDRGGAKNIQYF.

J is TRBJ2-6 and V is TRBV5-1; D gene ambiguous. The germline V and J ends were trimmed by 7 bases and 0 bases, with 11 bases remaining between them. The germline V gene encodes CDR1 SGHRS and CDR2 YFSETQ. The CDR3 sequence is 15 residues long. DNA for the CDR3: TGCGCCAGCGGTCAATCCAACTCTGGGGCCAACGTCCTGACTTTC. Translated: CASGQSNSGANVLTF.

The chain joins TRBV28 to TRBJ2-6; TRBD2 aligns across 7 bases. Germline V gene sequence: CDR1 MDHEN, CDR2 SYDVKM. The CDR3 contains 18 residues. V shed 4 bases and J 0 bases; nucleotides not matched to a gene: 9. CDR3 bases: TGTGCCAGCAGTTCCAGCAGCGGGGTTAGCTCTGGGGCCAACGTCCTGACTTTC. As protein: CASSSSSGVSSGANVLTF.

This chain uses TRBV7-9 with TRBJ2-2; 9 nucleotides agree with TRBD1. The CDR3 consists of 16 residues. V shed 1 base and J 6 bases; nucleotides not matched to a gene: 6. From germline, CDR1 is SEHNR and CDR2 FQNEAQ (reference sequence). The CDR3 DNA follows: TGTGCCAGCAGCTTAGATGCAGGACAGGGGTCCGGGGAGCTGTTTTTT. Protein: CASSLDAGQGSGELFF.

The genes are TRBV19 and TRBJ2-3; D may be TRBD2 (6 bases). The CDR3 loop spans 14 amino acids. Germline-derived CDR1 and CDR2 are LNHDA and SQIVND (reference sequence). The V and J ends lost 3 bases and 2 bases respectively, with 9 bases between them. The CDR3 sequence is CASSMGGFTDTQYF. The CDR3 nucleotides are TGTGCCAGTAGTATGGGAGGCTTCACAGATACGCAGTATTTT.

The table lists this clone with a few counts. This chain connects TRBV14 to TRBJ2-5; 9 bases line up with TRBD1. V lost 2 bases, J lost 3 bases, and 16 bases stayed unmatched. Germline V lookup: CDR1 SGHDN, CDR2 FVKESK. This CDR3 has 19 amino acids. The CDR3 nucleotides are TGTGCCAGCAGCCAACTGCGGGGAAAACCGGGACAGGGAAAAGAGACCCAGTACTTC. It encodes CASSQLRGKPGQGKETQYF.